This TCR beta chain was recovered during a study of shared clonotypes between healthy human individuals. The wider study: Sampling drew on donors who were a couple of women and a few men aged 18 to 49.

The length of the CDR3 is 12 residues. Trimming removed 8 bases from V and 6 bases from J, with 11 bases in between. Germline CDR1 reads MNHEY; CDR2 reads SMNVEV (reference sequence). CD45RO-negative, CCR7-positively selected cells formed the naive CD8 fraction, excluding terminally differentiated effector memory CD45RA+ cells. Comment on this clone: Its antigen remains unknown.

As handled by the study authors: From ImmunoSEQ came sequences covering only the junction and carrying no quality scores, so filtering differed. Assay used: immunoSEQ multiplex PCR; TCRdb lists only in-frame clones, some missing. The D gene and trimming were derived from the DNA, and the V and J assignments and clone size from that table. Of about 2.2 million clones listed, over 85% are singletons. Study-level findings and limits: In general, naive subsets displayed greater estimated richness than memory subsets did.

Sequencing was performed on naive CD8+ T cells from PBMCs. The chain has TRBV27 and TRBJ2-1; no clear D. The receptor was isolated from a man aged 18 to 30 in good health. Some clones in this sample may be carry-over from other donors' samples. DNA of the CDR3: TGTGCCAGCGGCCTGTGGGGCAATGAGCAGTTCTTC. It is translated as CASGLWGNEQFF.